This record concerns one T cell receptor (beta chain) sequence. The data were produced by immunoSEQ multiplex PCR, yet TCRdb's version contains in-frame clones alone and is incomplete. This repertoire shows tens of thousands of clones, 93% found once; its top ten account for roughly 0.23%. This specimen belongs to a study of technical replicates of blood from several donors. CDR3 length: 18 amino acids. Per germline, CDR1 SGHRS and CDR2 YFSETQ. Deletions cut 1 base from V and 4 bases from J, with 20 bases between. V is TRBV5-1 and J is TRBJ1-4; D possibly corresponds to TRBD1 (6 bases). Input material: T cells isolated from PBMCs. The sequence was obtained from a human donor in good health. In DNA form, the CDR3 reads TGCGCCAGCAGCTTGTCCTCAGGGGCCACCTCGCTTAATGAAAAACTGTTTTTT. It is translated as CASSLSSGATSLNEKLFF.